This T cell receptor (beta chain) derives from a study of blood T cell repertoires in COVID-19. Study details: Sites across the United States, Italy and Spain contributed samples from acute and convalescent COVID-19. Sources were T cells, B-cell-depleted T cells, or PBMCs; the material itself was cDNA or gDNA.

TCRdb's table, derived via immunoSEQ multiplex PCR, lists solely in-frame clones and lacks some. Of about 250,000 clones listed, roughly nine tenths are singletons. Participants had their cohort set by participant-reported clinical history. The CDR3 sequence is 13 residues long. J lost 6 bases, V lost 3 bases, and 4 bases had no gene match. Per the germline V gene, CDR1 is SGHRS and CDR2 is YFSETQ. The V call is TRBV5-1, the J call TRBJ2-7; 9 positions agree with TRBD2. The clonotype was recovered from a woman aged 30 to 39 with acute COVID-19. The source material was PBMCs or T cells enriched from blood (not recorded which). The CDR3 region is CASSSTSGFEQYF. The CDR3 nucleotides read TGCGCCAGCAGCTCGACTAGCGGTTTCGAGCAGTACTTC. The full variable domain, in which reference TRBV5-1 and TRBJ2-7 provide the parts outside the CDR3, is KAGVTQTPRYLIKTRGQQVTLSCSPISGHRSVSWYQQTPGQGLQFLFEYFSETQRNKGNFPGRFSGRQFSNSRSEMNVSTLELGDSALYLCASSSTSGFEQYFGPGTRLTVT.